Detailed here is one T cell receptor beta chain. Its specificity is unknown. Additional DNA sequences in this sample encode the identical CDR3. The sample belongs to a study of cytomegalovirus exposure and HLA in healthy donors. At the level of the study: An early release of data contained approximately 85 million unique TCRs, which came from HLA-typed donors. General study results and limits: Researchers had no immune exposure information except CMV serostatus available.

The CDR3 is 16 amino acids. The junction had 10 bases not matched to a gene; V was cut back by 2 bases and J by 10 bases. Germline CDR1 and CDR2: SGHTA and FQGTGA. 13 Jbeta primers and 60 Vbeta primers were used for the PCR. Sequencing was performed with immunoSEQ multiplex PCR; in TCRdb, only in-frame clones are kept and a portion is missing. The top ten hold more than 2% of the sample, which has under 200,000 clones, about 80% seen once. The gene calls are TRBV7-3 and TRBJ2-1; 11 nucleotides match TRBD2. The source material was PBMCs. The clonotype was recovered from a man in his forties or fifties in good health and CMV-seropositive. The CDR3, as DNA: TGTGCCAGCAGCTTAGGGACTAGCGGTGGGGCGGGCGAGCAGTTCTTC. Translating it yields CASSLGTSGGAGEQFF. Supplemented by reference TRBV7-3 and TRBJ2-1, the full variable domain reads GAGVSQTPSNKVTEKGKYVELRCDPISGHTALYWYRQSLGQGPEFLIYFQGTGAADDSGLPNDRFFAVRPEGSVSTLKIQRTERGDSAVYLCASSLGTSGGAGEQFFGPGTRLTVL.